This T cell receptor (beta chain) was observed in a study of T-cell memory formation after mild COVID-19. Study at large: TCR clusters were mostly confined to one donor each.

The germline V gene has CDR1 KGHDR and CDR2 SFDVKD. The V and J ends lost 10 bases and 5 bases respectively, with 13 bases between them. The CDR3 totals 12 residues. This clonotype was seen a handful of times. The target antigen is unknown. A single record per CDR3 protein comes from TCRdb applying MiXCR to the 5' RACE reads. The sample yields 450,000 to 650,000 distinct CDR3 sequences, roughly 17% seen once. Study outcomes and limitations: CD4+ bias marked clones expanding day 15 to 37, unlike balanced contracting clones. Several responding clones turned up in pre-infection memory, indicating that cross-reactive memory may have taken part. Most CD4+ clones that shrank were in CM and EM, while CD8+ ones turned up in EMRA.

Sequences were obtained from PBMCs or a T cell subset sorted from them (not recorded which). The sequence was obtained from an adult woman who had mild COVID-19 (a few samples of this study predate the infection). Cell type and time point are not known. The V gene is TRBV24-1, the J gene TRBJ1-2, with a possible D match to TRBD1 (6 bases). The CDR3 region is CATSLGAYGYTF. The CDR3 DNA is TGTGCCACATCCCTGGGGGCTTATGGCTACACCTTC.